Shown below are 18 T cell receptor beta chains from a single sample sequenced in a study of T cells in Graves' hyperthyroidism and ophthalmopathy. Template material for amplifying TCR beta CDR3 regions consisted of RNA transcripts. The primer set for the first-round RT-PCR of the TCR CDR3 was HTBI. TCRdb fed the multiplex PCR reads into MiXCR, producing one record per CDR3 protein. In the table there are fewer than 550,000 distinct CDR3 sequences, around a quarter of which are singletons. Sequenced input: blood. The receptors were gathered from a woman in her thirties with Graves' ophthalmopathy.

In its sample, this clonotype was seen many times. This chain uses TRBV7-2 with TRBJ1-5, with D uncertain. Trimming removed 3 bases at V and 0 bases at J, with 6 bases between. CDR1 SGHTA and CDR2 FQGNSA come from the germline V gene. The CDR3 contains 14 residues. CDR3 nucleotides: TGTGCCAGCAGCTTTTACAATAGCAATCAGCCCCAGCATTTT. It is translated as CASSFYNSNQPQHF.

This clonotype was seen many times. The genes are TRBV6-5 and TRBJ2-7, with 8 bases identical to TRBD1. V lost 0 bases, J lost 4 bases, and 5 bases stayed unmatched. The CDR3 loop spans 15 amino acids. Germline V lookup: CDR1 MNHEY, CDR2 SVGAGI. CDR3 residues: CASSYSPGQVYEQYF. The CDR3 coding sequence is TGTGCCAGCAGTTACTCCCCGGGACAGGTTTACGAGCAGTACTTC.

In its sample, this clonotype was seen many times. V is TRBV20-1 and J is TRBJ1-2; D is ambiguous. CDR1 DFQATT and CDR2 SNEGSKA come from the germline V gene (reference sequence). The length of the CDR3 is 17 residues. The ends were cut back, 0 bases at V and 1 base at J, with 18 bases in the middle. DNA for the CDR3: TGCAGTGCTAGAGATCCCCTGTGGACGTCGGATAACTATGGCTACACCTTC. It encodes CSARDPLWTSDNYGYTF.

This clonotype was found a few times. J is TRBJ1-6 and V is TRBV12-3 or TRBV12-4; TRBD1 aligns across 7 bases. The CDR3 sequence is 18 residues long. Losses at the gene ends were 7 bases for V and 1 base for J; bases not matched to a gene: 13. The CDR3 protein is CASTTSRDSRSYNSPLHF. The DNA of the CDR3 is TGTGCCAGCACCACCTCCCGGGACAGCCGTTCCTATAATTCACCCCTCCACTTT.

In its sample, this clonotype was seen many times. The V gene is TRBV28, the J gene TRBJ2-7; no reliable D call. Trimming took off 6 bases at V and 0 bases at J, with 9 bases between the two ends. Germline V lookup: CDR1 MDHEN, CDR2 SYDVKM. The CDR3 sequence is 13 residues long. This chain's CDR3 is CASSRAFSYEQYF. Here the CDR3 DNA reads TGTGCCAGCAGCCGGGCTTTCTCCTACGAGCAGTACTTC. Full variable domain (rest looked up from reference TRBV28 and TRBJ2-7): DVKVTQSSRYLVKRTGEKVFLECVQDMDHENMFWYRQDPGLGLRLIYFSYDVKMKEKGDIPEGYSVSREKKERFSLILESASTNQTSMYLCASSRAFSYEQYFGPGTRLTVT.

This clonotype was seen a single time. J is TRBJ2-7 and V is TRBV7-9, with no clear D. Germline loops: CDR1 SEHNR, CDR2 FQNEAQ (reference sequence). This CDR3 region has 15 residues. V lost 1 base and J 5 bases, leaving 15 bases between the germline ends. The CDR3 spells CASSLVIGTRNEQYF. The CDR3 DNA is TGTGCCAGCAGCTTAGTTATCGGTACGAGGAACGAGCAGTACTTC. Filled out from reference TRBV7-9 and TRBJ2-7, the complete variable domain reads DTGVSQNPRHKITKRGQNVTFRCDPISEHNRLYWYRQTLGQGPEFLTYFQNEAQLEKSRLLSDRFSAERPKGSFSTLEIQRTEQGDSAMYLCASSLVIGTRNEQYFGPGTRLTVT.

This clonotype was recorded many times. V and J are TRBV7-2 and TRBJ2-5; 7 positions agree with TRBD2. Germline V lookup: CDR1 SGHTA, CDR2 FQGNSA. This CDR3 has 14 residues. J lost 4 bases, V lost 3 bases, and 5 bases had no gene match. The CDR3 nucleotides are TGTGCCAGCAGCTTGGTCGGGGGGAGAGAGACCCAGTACTTC. Translated, it gives CASSLVGGRETQYF.

This clonotype was seen at least ten times. V is TRBV20-1 and J is TRBJ2-7; D not resolved. Between the trimmed V and J ends, which lost 0 bases and 1 base, there was a span of 1 base. This CDR3 region has 11 residues. Germline V gene data show CDR1 as DFQATT and CDR2 as SNEGSKA (reference sequence). DNA of the CDR3: TGCAGTGCTAGAGAGTCCTACGAGCAGTACTTC. Its protein is CSARESYEQYF.

CDR3 sequence reads: CSAPKGDRMHTEAFF. CDR3 in DNA: TGCAGTGCCCCCAAGGGGGACAGGATGCACACTGAAGCTTTCTTT. The V and J genes are TRBV20-1 and TRBJ1-1, with 8 bases fitting TRBD1. Germline CDR1 and CDR2: DFQATT and SNEGSKA (reference sequence). J was trimmed by 3 bases and V by 6 bases; bases with no gene match: 12. The CDR3 length is 15 residues.

The V call is TRBV11-2, the J call TRBJ2-2, with D possibly TRBD2 on 7 matching bases. This CDR3 has 15 residues. Deletions cut 5 bases from V and 3 bases from J, with 13 bases between. CDR1 and CDR2 from the germline V gene are SGHAT and FQNNGV. The CDR3 region is CASSRGGTDTGELFF. DNA of the CDR3: TGTGCCAGCAGCAGGGGGGGGACGGACACCGGGGAGCTGTTTTTT.

This clonotype was found many times. This rearrangement joins TRBV28 to TRBJ2-5; 8 bases are a match to TRBD2. Germline V gene lookup returns CDR1 MDHEN and CDR2 SYDVKM. CDR3 size: 15 residues. Trimming took 3 bases from V and 3 from J; bases not matched to a gene: 6. The CDR3 is CASSLFEAGEETQYF. In DNA form, the CDR3 reads TGTGCCAGCAGTTTGTTTGAAGCGGGGGAAGAGACCCAGTACTTC.

The chain recombines TRBV4-2 with TRBJ1-1, with TRBD1 as a possible D gene (6 bases). The CDR3 length is 17 residues. The V end lost 1 base, the J end lost 4 bases, and 19 bases lay between the germline ends. Germline CDR1 reads LGHNA; CDR2 reads YNFKEQ. The CDR3 is CASSQARNRADGTEAFF. The CDR3 DNA reads TGTGCCAGCAGCCAAGCTCGTAACAGGGCCGACGGCACTGAAGCTTTCTTT.

The chain carries TRBV28 and TRBJ2-7, with D unclear. Germline V CDR1 and CDR2: MDHEN, SYDVKM. The CDR3 is 14 amino acids. The V and J ends lost 2 bases and 2 bases respectively, with 10 bases between them. The CDR3 DNA reads as TGTGCCAGCAGTTTAAGGTTTCGAACCTACGAGCAGTACTTC. Translating it yields CASSLRFRTYEQYF. Full variable domain (rest looked up from reference TRBV28 and TRBJ2-7): DVKVTQSSRYLVKRTGEKVFLECVQDMDHENMFWYRQDPGLGLRLIYFSYDVKMKEKGDIPEGYSVSREKKERFSLILESASTNQTSMYLCASSLRFRTYEQYFGPGTRLTVT.

This clonotype was counted ten times or more. The CDR3 spells CASSQALGTGQETQYF. CDR3 DNA: TGTGCCAGCAGCCAAGCCCTAGGGACAGGTCAAGAGACCCAGTACTTC. The chain carries TRBV3-1 and TRBJ2-5; 8 nucleotides align to TRBD1. CDR3 length: 16 residues. V shed 1 base, J shed 2 bases, and the junction held 6 bases outside the gene matches. Germline-derived CDR1 and CDR2 are LGHDT and YNNKEL (reference sequence).

This clonotype was picked up many times. The chain combines TRBV12-3 or TRBV12-4 with TRBJ1-1, with D possibly being TRBD1 (6 bases). Between the trimmed V and J ends, which lost 6 bases and 2 bases, there was a span of 10 bases. CDR3 length: 13 amino acids. CDR3 sequence reads: CASRGGLNTEAFF. In DNA, the CDR3 is TGTGCCAGCAGAGGGGGATTAAACACTGAAGCTTTCTTT.

Written as DNA, the CDR3 is TGTGCCAGCTTGACTAGCGGGAGATACGAGCAGTACTTC. Its translation: CASLTSGRYEQYF. The chain joins TRBV12-3 or TRBV12-4 to TRBJ2-7; 12 bases are a match to TRBD2. This CDR3 has 13 residues. V lost 8 bases and J lost 4; bases outside the gene matches: 3.

This clonotype has a count of ten or more. The gene calls are TRBV6-2 or TRBV6-3 and TRBJ1-5; 8 positions match TRBD1. The germline gives CDR1 MNHEY, CDR2 SVGEGT. The CDR3 spans 16 residues. Trimming at V came to 5 bases and at J to 7 bases, leaving 13 bases not matched to a gene. As DNA, the CDR3 is TGTGCCAGCAGTCCGAGGACAGGGCGAGTAGGGCAGCCCCAGCATTTT. Translation: CASSPRTGRVGQPQHF.

This clonotype was observed at least ten times. The V call is TRBV7-2, the J call TRBJ1-5; TRBD1 agrees at 8 bases. Germline V gene sequence: CDR1 SGHTA, CDR2 FQGNSA. This CDR3 spans 14 amino acids. The junction had 5 bases not matched to a gene; V was cut back by 3 bases and J by 7 bases. CDR3 nucleotide sequence: TGTGCCAGCAGCTTTTTCGGACAGGGACAGCCCCAGCATTTT. It is translated as CASSFFGQGQPQHF. Based on the CDR3 plus reference TRBV7-2 and TRBJ1-5, the full variable domain is GAGVSQSPSNKVTEKGKDVELRCDPISGHTALYWYRQSLGQGLEFLIYFQGNSAPDKSGLPSDRFSAERTGGSVSTLTIQRTQQEDSAVYLCASSFFGQGQPQHFGDGTRLSIL.